This T cell receptor (beta chain) was recovered during a study of blood T cell repertoires in COVID-19. From germline, CDR1 is LNHDA and CDR2 SQIVND (reference sequence). V lost 7 bases and J lost 8, with 5 bases in between. CDR3 length: 10 amino acids. Some clones are missing from TCRdb's copy, which holds only in-frame ones; the method was immunoSEQ multiplex PCR. The sample holds roughly 220,000 clones; 84% are singletons and the top ten take less than 7%. The receptor was derived from a woman aged 40-49 years who had recovered from COVID-19. The material sequenced was PBMCs or T cells enriched from blood (not recorded which). The gene calls are TRBV19 and TRBJ1-4; D not certain. The CDR3 region has the DNA TGTGCCAGTAAAGCGGAAAAACTGTTTTTT. As protein: CASKAEKLFF.